A single sample is the source of the 27 T cell receptor beta chains below, sequenced in a study of response to subunit inactivated influenza vaccine. Via MiXCR, TCRdb re-called the RT-PCR reads, giving one row per CDR3 protein. The sample comprises 630,000 or so distinct CDR3 sequences, around 14% of which are singletons, and approximately 10% rests with the top ten. The specimen was PBMCs from blood, collected roughly 12 days after vaccination. The receptor source for this set is a man aged 50-59 years who received an inactivated influenza vaccine.

CDR3 in amino acids: CASSLVGPRHNEQFF. As DNA, the CDR3 is TGTGCCAGCAGCTTGGTGGGGCCGCGTCACAATGAGCAGTTCTTC. The rearrangement joins TRBV5-6 to TRBJ2-1; D possibly corresponds to TRBD1 (5 bases). V was shortened by 0 bases and J by 5 bases, with 12 bases between the two germline ends. The CDR3 extends over 15 amino acids. Germline V gene lookup returns CDR1 SGHDT and CDR2 YYEEEE. Variable domain in full (rest from reference TRBV5-6 and TRBJ2-1): DAGVTQSPTHLIKTRGQQVTLRCSPKSGHDTVSWYQQALGQGPQFIFQYYEEEERQRGNFPDRFSGHQFPNYSSELNVNALLLGDSALYLCASSLVGPRHNEQFFGPGTRLTVL.

The chain carries TRBV4-3 and TRBJ1-1; 9 bases map to TRBD1. The CDR3 contains 18 residues. Germline CDR1 reads LGHNA; CDR2 reads YSLEER. V lost 0 bases and J lost 1; bases outside the gene matches: 9. CDR3 in amino acids: CASSQDRTGVLRNTEAFF. As DNA, the CDR3 is TGCGCCAGCAGCCAAGATCGGACAGGGGTCCTTCGGAACACTGAAGCTTTCTTT.

In this sample, this clonotype turned up many times. The gene calls are TRBV18 and TRBJ1-1, with a weak D call TRBD1 (6 bases). Trimming removed 1 base from V and 0 bases from J, with 6 bases in between. The germline CDR1 and CDR2 sequences are KGHSH and LQKENI. There are 14 residues in the CDR3. The CDR3 region has the DNA TGTGCCAGCTCACCACAGGGGGTGAACACTGAAGCTTTCTTT. Protein product: CASSPQGVNTEAFF. Filled out from reference TRBV18 and TRBJ1-1, the complete variable domain reads NAGVMQNPRHLVRRRGQEARLRCSPMKGHSHVYWYRQLPEEGLKFMVYLQKENIIDESGMPKERFSAEFPKEGPSILRIQQVVRGDSAAYFCASSPQGVNTEAFFGQGTRLTVV.

There are many counts of this clonotype. V usage is TRBV28 and J usage is TRBJ2-2; TRBD2 is a possible D gene (5 bases). V lost 5 bases and J lost 2, with 9 bases in between. CDR1 and CDR2 from the germline V gene are MDHEN and SYDVKM. The CDR3 runs 14 residues. The CDR3 is CASSPGLNTGELFF. CDR3 DNA sequence: TGTGCCAGCAGTCCTGGACTTAACACCGGGGAGCTGTTTTTT.

This clonotype was seen many times. The chain uses TRBV5-6 and TRBJ2-2; D is undetermined. Per the germline V gene, CDR1 is SGHDT and CDR2 is YYEEEE. Trimming took 1 base from V and 4 from J, leaving 5 bases between them. CDR3 length: 13 residues. CDR3 residues: CASSLPFTGELFF. The CDR3 DNA is TGTGCCAGCAGCTTGCCATTCACCGGGGAGCTGTTTTTT.

J is TRBJ2-1 and V is TRBV5-1; 9 nucleotides line up with TRBD1. After removal of 3 bases from V and 7 bases from J, the junction contained 11 bases not matched to a gene. The CDR3 is 16 residues long. The V gene's germline CDR1 is SGHRS and CDR2 YFSETQ. CDR3 sequence reads: CASSWDRVNDWNEQFF. CDR3 nucleotide sequence: TGCGCCAGCAGCTGGGACAGGGTAAACGATTGGAATGAGCAGTTCTTC.

This clonotype was found a few times. The CDR3 nucleotides are TGTGCCAGCAGCCTAACGGGGACTAGCGGGGGCCTTTACAATGAGCAGTTCTTC. This codes for CASSLTGTSGGLYNEQFF. The chain employs TRBV6-2 or TRBV6-3 and TRBJ2-1, with 14 positions matching TRBD2. Per germline, CDR1 MNHEY and CDR2 SVGEGT. V was clipped by 6 bases and J by 4 bases; unmatched bases: 11. This CDR3 region has 18 residues.

The V call is TRBV11-2, the J call TRBJ2-1; D is possibly TRBD2 (5 bases). The CDR3 is 17 residues long. The V gene's germline CDR1 is SGHAT and CDR2 FQNNGV. With 2 bases removed from V and 8 bases from J, the gap between germline ends came to 22 bases. This CDR3 reads CASSLRLKRPPGDEQFF. As DNA, the CDR3 is TGTGCCAGCAGCTTAAGGTTGAAGCGGCCCCCCGGGGATGAGCAGTTCTTC.

This chain joins TRBV6-5 and TRBJ1-5, with D uncertain. The CDR3 extends over 16 amino acids. Germline V gene sequence: CDR1 MNHEY, CDR2 SVGAGI. The ends were cut back, 3 bases at V and 0 bases at J, with 12 bases in the middle. The CDR3 nucleotides read TGTGCCAGCAGTTATGAGGGAGAATATAGCAATCAGCCCCAGCATTTT. Translating gives CASSYEGEYSNQPQHF.

This clonotype was counted between two and nine times. The gene calls are TRBV11-2 and TRBJ2-5, with TRBD2 matching 7 bases. Germline V gene data show CDR1 as SGHAT and CDR2 as FQNNGV. The trim removed 5 bases at V and 2 bases at J, leaving 11 bases unmatched. CDR3 length equals 16 residues. CDR3 in DNA: TGTGCCAGCAGCGCTGAGCGGGGAGGACTTCAAGAGACCCAGTACTTC. Translating gives CASSAERGGLQETQYF.

Only a few counts were recorded for this clonotype. The rearrangement uses TRBV6-1 and TRBJ2-4, with 12 bases aligning to TRBD1. The CDR3 covers 16 residues. CDR1 and CDR2 (germline): MNHNS, SASEGT. Trimming at V came to 6 bases and at J to 3 bases, leaving 6 bases not matched to a gene. The CDR3 here is CASSSRDRGRKNIQYF. In DNA form, the CDR3 reads TGTGCCAGCAGCTCCCGGGACAGGGGGCGCAAAAACATTCAGTACTTC.

V usage is TRBV2 and J usage is TRBJ2-3; D may be TRBD2 (7 bases). Trimming cost V 8 bases and J 2 bases, with 14 bases left between them. Germline CDR1 reads SNHLY; CDR2 reads FYNNEI. This CDR3 spans 14 amino acids. The CDR3 nucleotides read TGTGCCAGCGGGGGGCGGGGGCCCACAGATACGCAGTATTTT. Its protein is CASGGRGPTDTQYF.

The chain combines TRBV24-1 with TRBJ1-5; possibly TRBD1 for D (6 bases). This CDR3 spans 14 amino acids. Germline V gene lookup returns CDR1 KGHDR and CDR2 SFDVKD. The V end was cut by 4 bases, the J end by 4 bases, with 10 bases between. CDR3 residues: CATSEGDRNQPQHF. CDR3 in DNA: TGTGCCACCAGTGAAGGCGACAGGAATCAGCCCCAGCATTTT.

This clonotype was counted between two and nine times. This chain links TRBV27 with TRBJ1-2; D call uncertain. The CDR3 extends over 15 amino acids. Trimming stripped 2 bases from V and 0 bases from J, with 10 bases between. Germline V gene sequence: CDR1 MNHEY, CDR2 SMNVEV (reference sequence). In DNA form, the CDR3 reads TGTGCCAGCAGTTTAGGCACCAACTCTAACTATGGCTACACCTTC. Translated, it gives CASSLGTNSNYGYTF.

This clonotype was observed a handful of times. The chain links TRBV5-1 to TRBJ2-2; 8 bases align to TRBD1. V dropped 1 base and J dropped 7; count of bases not matched to a gene: 6. The CDR3 length is 15 residues. Germline CDR1 is SGHRS and CDR2 is YFSETQ. The CDR3 DNA reads as TGCGCCAGCAGCTTGTCGGACAGGGCCGTCGGGGAGCTGTTTTTT. Amino acid sequence: CASSLSDRAVGELFF.

This clonotype was observed a handful of times. The chain joins TRBV7-2 to TRBJ2-5, with a possible D match to TRBD1 (6 bases). V was trimmed by 5 bases and J by 3 bases, leaving 10 bases between them. CDR1 is SGHTA, CDR2 FQGNSA, per germline. This CDR3 has 13 residues. The CDR3 DNA reads as TGTGCCAGCAGCGGACAGTGGGAAGAGACCCAGTACTTC. Protein product: CASSGQWEETQYF.

Ten or more counts support this clonotype. J is TRBJ1-1 and V is TRBV27; TRBD1 agrees at 7 bases. Germline V CDR1 and CDR2: MNHEY, SMNVEV (reference sequence). The CDR3 loop spans 13 amino acids. V shed 3 bases, J shed 7 bases, and the junction held 5 bases outside the gene matches. The CDR3: CASSFRGPGEAFF. The DNA for the CDR3 is TGTGCCAGCAGTTTTAGGGGGCCGGGTGAAGCTTTCTTT.

The gene calls are TRBV6-1 and TRBJ2-1, with TRBD2 matching over 7 bases. Germline-derived CDR1 and CDR2 are MNHNS and SASEGT. The CDR3 is 17 residues long. The V and J ends lost 6 bases and 0 bases, in that order; junction bases with no gene match: 11. CDR3 DNA: TGTGCCAGCAGGATAGTAGGTCTAGCGGACTCCTACAATGAGCAGTTCTTC. Its translation: CASRIVGLADSYNEQFF.

The chain uses TRBV7-9 and TRBJ2-2; a weak D match, TRBD1 (5 bases). This CDR3 is 15 amino acids long. V was cut by 4 bases and J by 4 bases, with 13 bases left in between. Germline lookup yields CDR1 SEHNR and CDR2 FQNEAQ (reference sequence). The CDR3 protein is CASSSLQGGTGELFF. The CDR3 coding sequence is TGTGCCAGCAGCTCCCTGCAGGGCGGCACCGGGGAGCTGTTTTTT.

This chain joins TRBV5-1 and TRBJ2-7; D not resolved. Trimming removed 0 bases from V and 3 bases from J, with 7 bases in between. Germline V gene data show CDR1 as SGHRS and CDR2 as YFSETQ. This CDR3 is built from 13 residues. The chain's CDR3 is CASSLGNFYEQYF. In nucleotides, the CDR3 is TGCGCCAGCAGCTTGGGGAATTTCTACGAGCAGTACTTC.

This chain joins TRBV10-3 and TRBJ2-3; D is perhaps TRBD1 (5 bases). V lost 7 bases and J lost 3, with 14 bases in between. The CDR3 contains 14 residues. Looked up from germline, CDR1 is ENHRY and CDR2 is SYGVKD. The CDR3 protein is CAITTQGRTDTQYF. The CDR3 bases are TGTGCCATCACCACCCAGGGAAGAACAGATACGCAGTATTTT.

This clonotype came up a few times. In DNA form, the CDR3 reads TGTGCCAGCAGCTCATGGCCCAGGGGCAAAGCGGACTATGGCTACACCTTC. It translates to CASSSWPRGKADYGYTF. The rearrangement uses TRBV4-2 and TRBJ1-2, with D perhaps matching TRBD1 (6 bases). Germline-derived CDR1 and CDR2 are LGHNA and YNFKEQ. The CDR3 has 17 residues. Trimming shortened V by 5 bases and J by 3 bases, and 22 bases separated the two germline ends.

This chain links TRBV7-2 with TRBJ2-3, with D possibly TRBD2 on 6 matching bases. CDR3 size: 16 residues. Germline CDR1 and CDR2: SGHTA and FQGNSA. The germline V and J ends were trimmed by 1 base and 6 bases, with 17 bases remaining between them. The CDR3 coding sequence is TGTGCCAGCAGCTTAGGGGGCGGGACCACCAGGGATACGCAGTATTTT. Translating it yields CASSLGGGTTRDTQYF.

The rearrangement joins TRBV18 to TRBJ2-7, with 7 bases fitting TRBD1. The junction had 7 bases not matched to a gene; V was cut back by 5 bases and J by 3 bases. The germline V gene has CDR1 KGHSH and CDR2 LQKENI. The CDR3 totals 14 residues. In nucleotides, the CDR3 is TGTGCCAGCTCAGCCGGGACAGAGGGCTACGAGCAGTACTTC. Its protein is CASSAGTEGYEQYF.

This clonotype has just a few counts. V and J are TRBV7-2 and TRBJ2-5, with TRBD2 matching over 7 bases. The CDR3 has 16 amino acids. CDR1 and CDR2 (germline): SGHTA, FQGNSA. The V and J ends lost 2 bases and 1 base, in that order; junction bases with no gene match: 7. The CDR3 sequence is CASSLSLLAAQETQYF. The CDR3 DNA follows: TGTGCCAGCAGCTTATCTCTTCTAGCGGCCCAAGAGACCCAGTACTTC. Full variable domain (rest looked up from reference TRBV7-2 and TRBJ2-5): GAGVSQSPSNKVTEKGKDVELRCDPISGHTALYWYRQSLGQGLEFLIYFQGNSAPDKSGLPSDRFSAERTGGSVSTLTIQRTQQEDSAVYLCASSLSLLAAQETQYFGPGTRLLVL.

The rearrangement uses TRBV27 and TRBJ2-7; D gene uncertain. Per germline, CDR1 MNHEY and CDR2 SMNVEV (reference sequence). V gave up 8 bases and J gave up 0 bases, with 14 bases separating them. The CDR3 totals 14 residues. CDR3 loop: CASWNWGNSYEQYF. CDR3 sequence (DNA): TGTGCCAGCTGGAATTGGGGAAACTCCTACGAGCAGTACTTC.

This sequence joins TRBV29-1 and TRBJ2-3, with 9 bases identical to TRBD1. CDR1 is SQVTM, CDR2 ANQGSEA, per germline. V trimming: 0 bases; J trimming: 6 bases; junction bases outside the gene matches: 10. This CDR3 has 16 amino acids. CDR3 sequence: CSVEDSRTGAWDTQYF. The CDR3 nucleotides are TGCAGCGTTGAAGATTCTCGGACAGGGGCATGGGATACGCAGTATTTT.